The clone carrying this T cell receptor (beta chain) was found many times. Trimming pared 5 bases from V and 3 bases from J, leaving 13 bases between. The germline CDR1 and CDR2 sequences are SGHVS and FNYEAQ. The CDR3 contains 14 residues. Time point defined: patch test 3, about 24 weeks after DPC sensitization. Indicated treatment: therapeutic diphenylcyclopropenone sensitization with weekly scalp DPC. This entry comes from a study of human T cells and chemical hapten exposure. TCRdb redid the calling of the RACE reads with MiXCR, one entry per CDR3 protein. The sample has tens of thousands of distinct CDR3 sequences; 9.5% to 15% are singletons.

The sequencing here drew on whole blood, taken in connection with sensitization to the hapten diphenylcyclopropenone (DPC). The chain couples TRBV7-6 to TRBJ1-1, with D perhaps TRBD1 (6 bases). The receptor was derived from a young man with alopecia areata. Some clones in this sample may be carry-over from other donors' samples. Written as DNA, the CDR3 is TGTGCCAGCAGCCCCATAGGGGGGGACACTGAAGCTTTCTTT. Translated: CASSPIGGDTEAFF.